What follows are 10 T cell receptor beta chains derived from one specimen sequenced in a study of T-cell reconstitution after alpha-beta-depleted transplantation in children. The TCRbeta library was prepared with unique molecular identifiers. A single record per CDR3 protein comes from TCRdb applying MiXCR to the PCR reads. This table has some 530,000 distinct CDR3 sequences, under 15% appearing once. Here the sequenced sample was PBMCs from the stem cell graft donor, taken from the stem cell graft. All receptors derive from a human donor who donated a stem cell graft to a child with combined immunodeficiency.

This clonotype was detected only a few times. V gene TRBV5-6 combines with J gene TRBJ2-1; 7 bases line up with TRBD1. The CDR3 is 15 amino acids. The trim removed 2 bases at V and 7 bases at J, leaving 9 bases unmatched. The germline gives CDR1 SGHDT, CDR2 YYEEEE. The CDR3 protein is CASSFRRQGVNEQFF. DNA of the CDR3: TGTGCCAGCAGCTTTAGGAGACAGGGTGTTAATGAGCAGTTCTTC.

This clonotype has at least ten counts. The rearrangement joins TRBV5-6 to TRBJ2-5; D assignment may be TRBD1 or TRBD2 (5 bases each). Trimming took off 4 bases at V and 1 base at J, with 14 bases between the two ends. This CDR3 has 15 residues. Per germline, CDR1 SGHDT and CDR2 YYEEEE. The CDR3 reads CASSLRSGPQETQYF. CDR3 DNA sequence: TGTGCCAGCAGCCTTCGGTCGGGGCCCCAAGAGACCCAGTACTTC.

This sequence joins TRBV20-1 and TRBJ2-5; 9 positions match TRBD1. The CDR3 has 12 residues. Trimming took 7 bases from V and 5 from J; bases not matched to a gene: 5. CDR1 is DFQATT, CDR2 SNEGSKA, per germline (reference sequence). CDR3 in DNA: TGCAGTGGGGACAGGGCAGCTGAGACCCAGTACTTC. Protein product: CSGDRAAETQYF.

The chain joins TRBV4-2 to TRBJ2-3; TRBD2 agrees at 7 bases. This CDR3 is built from 18 residues. Germline lookup yields CDR1 LGHNA and CDR2 YNFKEQ. V lost 3 bases and J lost 5; bases outside the gene matches: 17. The CDR3 region has the DNA TGTGCCAGCAGCCACCCTCGGGGCGGGGGTTCGGGGGGAGATACGCAGTATTTT. This encodes CASSHPRGGGSGGDTQYF.

The chain uses TRBV23-1 and TRBJ2-7; D gene ambiguous. TRBV23-1 is marked as an open reading frame, function uncertain. Trimming shortened V by 5 bases and J by 7 bases, and 18 bases separated the two germline ends. This CDR3 has 14 residues. CDR3 nucleotides: TGCGCCAGCAGTTTTTCACCCTGTGCCAGGGAGCAGTACTTC. Encoded protein: CASSFSPCAREQYF.

V usage is TRBV7-2 and J usage is TRBJ2-7; D is unclear. Trimming cost V 1 base and J 3 bases, with 22 bases left between them. This CDR3 spans 18 amino acids. Germline loops: CDR1 SGHTA, CDR2 FQGNSA. The CDR3: CASSLGLLSLSLNYEQYF. CDR3 coding DNA: TGTGCCAGCAGCTTAGGCTTGCTTAGTTTAAGCCTGAACTACGAGCAGTACTTC.

This clonotype was counted a few times. The rearrangement uses TRBV6-5 and TRBJ1-1; 10 bases map to TRBD1. Germline CDR1 is MNHEY and CDR2 is SVGAGI. The CDR3 runs to 15 residues. V was pared by 0 bases and J by 6 bases, with 4 bases of the junction left unmatched. The CDR3 protein is CASSYSRQGASEAFF. CDR3 DNA: TGTGCCAGCAGTTACTCACGACAGGGGGCCTCTGAAGCTTTCTTT.

This clonotype came up a few times. The chain has TRBV12-3 or TRBV12-4 and TRBJ1-4; 9 positions agree with TRBD1. The CDR3 runs 16 residues. Unmatched junction bases numbered 9, after V lost 2 bases and J lost 8 bases. This chain's CDR3 is CASSLPPGQGGEKLFF. The CDR3 DNA follows: TGTGCCAGCAGTTTACCTCCGGGACAGGGAGGGGAAAAACTGTTTTTT.

The V call is TRBV5-1, the J call TRBJ2-1; D is ambiguous. V was pared by 5 bases and J by 7 bases, with 13 bases between. Germline V CDR1 and CDR2: SGHRS, YFSETQ. The CDR3 covers 13 residues. This CDR3 is CASRAITGNEQFF. In nucleotides, the CDR3 is TGCGCCAGCAGGGCGATCACCGGGAATGAGCAGTTCTTC.

V is TRBV6-2 or TRBV6-3 and J is TRBJ2-6; a weak D match, TRBD1 (6 bases). Germline loops: CDR1 MNHEY, CDR2 SVGEGT. The CDR3 consists of 16 residues. V was shortened by 6 bases and J by 0 bases, with 12 bases between the two germline ends. The CDR3 is CASSRDTTSGANVLTF. DNA of the CDR3: TGTGCCAGCAGCCGGGACACGACCTCTGGGGCCAACGTCCTGACTTTC.